This passage covers 18 T cell receptor beta chains from one sample sequenced in a study of T cells after yellow fever vaccination. TCRdb ran MiXCR on the 5' RACE reads and lists one entry per CDR3 protein. This table holds approximately 150,000 distinct CDR3 sequences, roughly 6.4% found once. The sequencing here drew on CD4+ T cells sorted from PBMCs, taken on the day of the first yellow fever vaccination. All receptors come from a man between 18 and 35 years old who received the YFV17D yellow fever vaccine.

This clonotype was seen many times. The chain uses TRBV14 and TRBJ1-5; D gene ambiguous. Trimming removed 0 bases from V and 5 bases from J, with 14 bases in between. Germline V gives CDR1 SGHDN, CDR2 FVKESK. CDR3 length: 16 amino acids. This chain's CDR3 is CASSQDPADCDQPQHF. The CDR3 DNA reads as TGTGCCAGCAGCCAAGATCCCGCAGACTGTGATCAGCCCCAGCATTTT.

This clonotype was detected a few times. This chain links TRBV20-1 with TRBJ1-4; D unresolved. The germline gives CDR1 DFQATT, CDR2 SNEGSKA (reference sequence). V gave up 6 bases and J gave up 0 bases, with 11 bases separating them. The CDR3 runs to 14 residues. The CDR3 nucleotides read TGCAGTGCGGATCGACTTCCAACTAATGAAAAACTGTTTTTT. Translation: CSADRLPTNEKLFF.

V is TRBV12-3 or TRBV12-4 and J is TRBJ1-6, with D unresolved. V lost 4 bases to trimming and J lost 10 bases, with 8 bases between them. CDR3 length: 12 amino acids. This CDR3 reads CASSSPGSPLHF. The CDR3 DNA follows: TGTGCCAGCAGTTCACCGGGCTCACCCCTCCACTTT.

This clonotype occurred many times. V and J are TRBV11-2 and TRBJ2-1; 11 bases are shared with TRBD2. Trimming removed 5 bases from V and 1 base from J; junction bases left unmatched: 7. CDR3 length: 17 residues. Germline CDR1 reads SGHAT; CDR2 reads FQNNGV. The CDR3 nucleotides read TGTGCCAGCAGCCCAAACCCTAGCGGGGGGTCCTACAATGAGCAGTTCTTC. Amino acids: CASSPNPSGGSYNEQFF. Using reference TRBV11-2 and TRBJ2-1 for the parts outside the CDR3, the full variable domain is EAGVAQSPRYKIIEKRQSVAFWCNPISGHATLYWYQQILGQGPKLLIQFQNNGVVDDSQLPKDRFSAERLKGVDSTLKIQPAKLEDSAVYLCASSPNPSGGSYNEQFFGPGTRLTVL.

This clonotype was recorded a few times. This sequence joins TRBV20-1 and TRBJ2-3, with 8 bases identical to TRBD2. Trimming removed 6 bases from V and 4 bases from J; junction bases left unmatched: 12. This CDR3 comprises 15 residues. From germline, CDR1 is DFQATT and CDR2 SNEGSKA (reference sequence). The CDR3 here is CSALVPSGGADTQYF. The CDR3, as DNA: TGCAGTGCGCTAGTACCCAGCGGGGGAGCAGATACGCAGTATTTT.

This clonotype was detected only a few times. The rearrangement links TRBV5-1 to TRBJ1-2; possible D gene TRBD1, 5 bases. The V end lost 5 bases, the J end lost 4 bases, and 18 bases lay between the germline ends. CDR1 is SGHRS and CDR2 is YFSETQ in the germline V gene. The CDR3 runs to 15 residues. CDR3 in DNA: TGCGCCAGCAGACTAAGTCTACAGGAGAGCTATGGCTACACCTTC. Translating it yields CASRLSLQESYGYTF.

There are a few counts of this clonotype. V is TRBV5-5 and J is TRBJ2-3; D is uncertain. CDR3 length equals 13 residues. V dropped 3 bases and J dropped 3 bases, with 8 bases sitting between them. Looked up from germline, CDR1 is SGHKS and CDR2 is YYEKEE (reference sequence). DNA for the CDR3: TGTGCCAGCAGCTCCTTCCGGACAGATACGCAGTATTTT. Translated, it gives CASSSFRTDTQYF.

The V call is TRBV5-5, the J call TRBJ2-2, with TRBD2 identical over 8 bases. The CDR3 sequence is 16 residues long. The V gene's germline CDR1 is SGHKS and CDR2 YYEKEE (reference sequence). The trim removed 4 bases at V and 0 bases at J, leaving 5 bases unmatched. CDR3 sequence reads: CASSQLAGTNTGELFF. Here the CDR3 DNA reads TGTGCCAGCAGCCAATTAGCGGGGACGAACACCGGGGAGCTGTTTTTT.

Remarks on this clonotype: A junction end diverges from the germline sequence, so it may reflect a read error. The chain couples TRBV20-1 to TRBJ2-2; TRBD2 matches at 13 bases. The CDR3 consists of 16 residues. Germline CDR1 and CDR2: DFQATT and SNEGSKA (reference sequence). CDR3 sequence: CSATGTSGAETGDLFF. The CDR3 DNA is TGCAGTGCTACCGGGACTAGCGGGGCGGAAACCGGGGATCTGTTTTTT.

Ten or more counts support this clonotype. The chain couples TRBV7-9 to TRBJ2-1; perhaps TRBD1 as D (6 bases). The CDR3 has 15 amino acids. Germline assignment: CDR1 SEHNR and CDR2 FQNEAQ (reference sequence). Between the trimmed V and J ends, which lost 3 bases and 5 bases, there was a span of 14 bases. CDR3 DNA sequence: TGTGCCAGCAGCTTGACCGGGACAACACACAATGAGCAGTTCTTC. It codes for CASSLTGTTHNEQFF.

This clonotype was seen ten or more times. This rearrangement joins TRBV11-3 to TRBJ2-1, with 8 bases that match TRBD1. The germline gives CDR1 SGHNT, CDR2 YENEEA. There are 16 residues in the CDR3. J was trimmed by 2 bases and V by 5 bases; bases with no gene match: 8. The CDR3 nucleotides are TGTGCCAGCAGCATCGGGACAGGCCTGCCCTACAATGAGCAGTTCTTC. It specifies CASSIGTGLPYNEQFF.

This clonotype was seen a few times. This chain joins TRBV23-1 and TRBJ2-3; D might be TRBD1 (5 bases). TRBV23-1 is placed among ORFs of uncertain function. This CDR3 has 14 amino acids. V lost 11 bases, J lost 6 bases, and 21 bases lay in between. CDR3 bases: TGCGCCCCAAGAGCAGAAGAACACAGGGATACGCAGTATTTT. Its translation is CAPRAEEHRDTQYF.

This clonotype was picked up many times. The chain couples TRBV6-5 to TRBJ1-2; D unclear. This CDR3 comprises 14 residues. The germline CDR1 and CDR2 sequences are MNHEY and SVGAGI. V lost 2 bases and J 4 bases, leaving 11 bases between the germline ends. CDR3 sequence (DNA): TGTGCCAGCAGTTACATCGGCAGTCCCTATGGCTACACCTTC. It yields the protein CASSYIGSPYGYTF.

This clonotype appeared many times. This chain joins TRBV4-3 and TRBJ2-3, with no clear D. Germline V gene sequence: CDR1 LGHNA, CDR2 YSLEER. The CDR3 spans 13 residues. Trimming pared 0 bases from V and 5 bases from J, leaving 6 bases between. CDR3 nucleotides: TGCGCCAGCAGCCAAGATATAGGAGATACGCAGTATTTT. Protein sequence: CASSQDIGDTQYF.

This clonotype was seen only a few times. The J gene is TRBJ2-7, the V gene TRBV4-1, with D possibly TRBD1 on 6 matching bases. In germline, CDR1 is MGHRA, CDR2 YSYEKL. V lost 0 bases and J 4 bases, leaving 7 bases between the germline ends. The CDR3 extends over 13 amino acids. CDR3 sequence (DNA): TGCGCCAGCAGCCAAGATCAGGGGTACGAGCAGTACGTC. Its translation is CASSQDQGYEQYV.

The rearrangement joins TRBV30 to TRBJ1-6; possibly TRBD1 for D (6 bases). Trimming pared 7 bases from V and 8 bases from J, leaving 18 bases between. From germline, CDR1 is GTSNPN and CDR2 SVGIG (reference sequence). The CDR3 sequence is 14 residues long. The CDR3: CAFVRGVIDSPLHF. In DNA, the CDR3 is TGTGCCTTCGTTAGGGGGGTTATAGATTCACCCCTCCACTTT.

The rearrangement uses TRBV24-1 and TRBJ2-2; TRBD2 agrees at 8 bases. With 4 bases clipped from V and 4 bases from J, the junction kept 7 bases outside the gene matches. The germline V gene encodes CDR1 KGHDR and CDR2 SFDVKD. The CDR3 has 16 amino acids. This CDR3 is CATSDSFGGVTGELFF. DNA for the CDR3: TGTGCCACCAGTGACTCCTTCGGGGGGGTCACCGGGGAGCTGTTTTTT.

The chain uses TRBV6-1 and TRBJ1-3, with D hard to call. Trimming left V 10 bases short and J 0 bases short, with 13 bases between. Germline-derived CDR1 and CDR2 are MNHNS and SASEGT. The CDR3 sequence is 14 residues long. For the CDR3, the DNA is TGTGCCACTAGGCGGGGTTTCTCTGGAAACACCATATATTTT. Protein sequence: CATRRGFSGNTIYF.